This entry lists 17 T cell receptor beta chains sequenced from one sample in a study of T cells in Graves' hyperthyroidism and ophthalmopathy. Researchers amplified the TCR beta CDR3 regions from RNA transcripts. HTBI primers were the set used in a first-round RT-PCR of the TCR CDR3. TCRdb re-analysed the multiplex PCR reads in MiXCR, keeping a single row per CDR3 protein. This sample has about 840,000 distinct CDR3 sequences, with 35% to 45% found just once. The sequencing input was blood. The receptors were sampled from a man younger than 30 with Graves' hyperthyroidism.

This clonotype has more than one count but fewer than ten. The chain uses TRBV7-8 and TRBJ1-1, with D uncertain. The germline V and J ends were trimmed by 6 bases and 5 bases, with 7 bases remaining between them. CDR3 length equals 11 residues. Germline CDR1 SGHVS, CDR2 FQNEAQ. The CDR3, as DNA: TGTGCCAGCAGGGCTTGGACTGAAGCTTTCTTT. This gives the protein CASRAWTEAFF.

This clonotype was seen many times. This sequence joins TRBV7-9 and TRBJ1-4; weak D call: TRBD1 (6 bases). With 0 bases removed from V and 8 bases from J, the gap between germline ends came to 16 bases. The CDR3 runs 16 residues. CDR1 is SEHNR, CDR2 FQNEAQ, per germline (reference sequence). For the CDR3, the DNA is TGTGCCAGCAGCTTAGCCCACAGGGTCGAAGAGGAAAAACTGTTTTTT. Its translation: CASSLAHRVEEEKLFF.

CDR3: CASSSGPPINYGYTF. CDR3 in DNA: TGTGCCAGCAGCTCCGGTCCCCCAATCAACTATGGCTACACCTTC. This sequence joins TRBV7-2 and TRBJ1-2; D is ambiguous. The CDR3 has 15 residues. CDR1 and CDR2 from the germline V gene are SGHTA and FQGNSA. The ends were cut back, 4 bases at V and 2 bases at J, with 14 bases in the middle.

In this sample, this clonotype turned up many times. CDR3: CATSDGTDQPQHF. As DNA, the CDR3 is TGTGCCACCAGTGATGGGACGGATCAGCCCCAGCATTTT. The chain has TRBV24-1 and TRBJ1-5, with TRBD1 as a possible D gene (5 bases). The V end lost 3 bases, the J end lost 5 bases, and 7 bases lay between the germline ends. CDR3 size: 13 residues. The germline V gene has CDR1 KGHDR and CDR2 SFDVKD.

Regarding this clonotype: A much bigger clone sits one base away, suggesting this may be a read error. The gene calls are TRBV7-3 and TRBJ2-6; D is possibly TRBD1 (5 bases). The germline CDR1 and CDR2 sequences are SGHTA and FQGTGA. The CDR3 runs to 17 residues. CDR3 loop: CASSLTGSSSGANVLAF. The CDR3 DNA follows: TGTGCCAGCAGCTTAACTGGCAGCTCCTCTGGGGCCAACGTCCTGGCTTTC.

The chain has TRBV4-1 and TRBJ2-5; TRBD1 might be the D (6 bases). Trimming stripped 2 bases from V and 5 bases from J, with 9 bases between. Germline values: CDR1 MGHRA, CDR2 YSYEKL. The CDR3 spans 13 residues. The CDR3 is CASSQSQGETQYF. Written as DNA, the CDR3 is TGCGCCAGCAGCCAATCACAGGGTGAGACCCAGTACTTC.

This clonotype was seen many times. The gene calls are TRBV2 and TRBJ2-5; maybe TRBD1 (5 bases). Per germline, CDR1 SNHLY and CDR2 FYNNEI. V lost 2 bases and J 5 bases, leaving 12 bases between the germline ends. CDR3 length: 14 amino acids. CDR3 nucleotides: TGTGCCAGCAGTGAACAAGGGGCACGGGAGACCCAGTACTTC. Amino acid sequence: CASSEQGARETQYF. The whole variable domain, filled in from reference TRBV2 and TRBJ2-5, reads EPEVTQTPSHQVTQMGQEVILRCVPISNHLYFYWYRQILGQKVEFLVSFYNNEISEKSEIFDDQFSVERPDGSNFTLKIRSTKLEDSAMYFCASSEQGARETQYFGPGTRLLVL.

Only a few counts were recorded for this clonotype. The chain links TRBV9 to TRBJ2-5; 11 bases agree with TRBD2. The germline V gene has CDR1 SGDLS and CDR2 YYNGEE. The CDR3 runs to 15 residues. V shed 3 bases and J 3 bases; nucleotides not matched to a gene: 4. The CDR3 nucleotides read TGTGCCAGCAGCGGGCTAGCGGGGGGAGAAGAGACCCAGTACTTC. This sequence encodes CASSGLAGGEETQYF.

The V and J genes are TRBV11-2 and TRBJ2-5, with D possibly being TRBD2 (5 bases). Germline CDR1 and CDR2: SGHAT and FQNNGV. This CDR3 has 16 amino acids. Trimming left V 4 bases short and J 3 bases short, with 18 bases between. The CDR3 DNA reads TGTGCCAGCAGCTCCGTCCTGCAGGACTTAAAAGAGACCCAGTACTTC. Amino acids: CASSSVLQDLKETQYF.

This clonotype was counted at least ten times. This chain connects TRBV20-1 to TRBJ1-4; perhaps TRBD1 as D (5 bases). The CDR3 covers 14 residues. Germline CDR1 is DFQATT and CDR2 is SNEGSKA (reference sequence). V lost 6 bases and J 8 bases, leaving 19 bases between the germline ends. The CDR3 DNA is TGCAGTGCACCTGACAGTCGTGGAGCCGAAAAACTGTTTTTT. It is translated as CSAPDSRGAEKLFF.

This clonotype appeared many times. At one boundary the junction diverges from the germline segment, which might be a read error. This chain links TRBV20-1 with TRBJ1-5, with a tentative D call TRBD1 (5 bases). The CDR3 sequence is 15 residues long. Per germline, CDR1 DFQATT and CDR2 SNEGSKA (reference sequence). This CDR3 reads CSAREGTGSKQPQHF. The CDR3 coding sequence is TGCAGTGCTAGAGAGGGGACGGGTAGCAAGCAGCCCCAGCATTTT.

Here the CDR3 DNA reads TGTGCCAGCAGTACACCGACGGGTGGCTCCTACGAGCAGTACTTC. Encoded protein: CASSTPTGGSYEQYF. The chain combines TRBV30 with TRBJ2-7; D call uncertain. Between the trimmed V and J ends, which lost 8 bases and 0 bases, there was a span of 20 bases. This CDR3 comprises 15 residues. CDR1 and CDR2 from the germline V gene are GTSNPN and SVGIG (reference sequence).

The CDR3 nucleotides are TGTGCCAGCAGCTCCTGGACAGGCCCCGCCACCGGGGAGCTGTTTTTT. Its translation is CASSSWTGPATGELFF. V usage is TRBV11-3 and J usage is TRBJ2-2; 7 bases map to TRBD1. Germline V CDR1 and CDR2: SGHNT, YENEEA. V was clipped by 4 bases and J by 4 bases; unmatched bases: 9. The CDR3 sequence is 16 residues long.

The rearrangement joins TRBV12-3 or TRBV12-4 to TRBJ1-6; D uncertain. The germline V and J ends were trimmed by 6 bases and 4 bases, with 10 bases remaining between them. The CDR3 runs 14 residues. CDR3 DNA: TGTGCCAGCAGCCAAGATCTTTATAATTCACCCCTCCACTTT. It specifies CASSQDLYNSPLHF.

This clonotype was counted at least ten times. This chain uses TRBV20-1 with TRBJ1-3, with 7 bases identical to TRBD1. J gave up 8 bases and V 2 bases, and 3 bases lay outside the gene matches. Germline-derived CDR1 and CDR2 are DFQATT and SNEGSKA (reference sequence). CDR3 length: 12 residues. CDR3 region: CSARRQGDTIYF. CDR3 DNA sequence: TGCAGTGCTAGACGACAGGGAGACACCATATATTTT.

This clonotype was found a few times. This chain connects TRBV2 to TRBJ2-2, with a possible D match to TRBD2 (6 bases). This CDR3 is built from 15 residues. Trimming cost V 9 bases and J 2 bases, with 16 bases left between them. CDR1 is SNHLY, CDR2 FYNNEI, per germline. The CDR3 spells CASNSGTVNTGELFF. The CDR3 bases are TGTGCCAGTAACTCCGGGACTGTCAACACCGGGGAGCTGTTTTTT.

J is TRBJ1-1 and V is TRBV13, with 8 bases matching TRBD1. V shed 1 base, J shed 3 bases, and the junction held 4 bases outside the gene matches. The CDR3 covers 15 residues. Germline-derived CDR1 and CDR2 are PRHDT and FYEKMQ (reference sequence). CDR3 protein: CASSLAGGADTEAFF. The CDR3 DNA reads as TGTGCCAGCAGCTTAGCAGGGGGCGCCGACACTGAAGCTTTCTTT.